This T cell receptor beta chain was retrieved from a study of cytomegalovirus exposure and HLA in healthy donors. Study-level results: Specificity of a few CMV-associated chains for CMV antigens was verified in vitro.

This PCR relied on a set of 60 Vbeta primers and 13 Jbeta primers. Libraries were prepared by immunoSEQ multiplex PCR; TCRdb keeps only in-frame clonotypes and omits some of them. The repertoire has approximately 110,000 clones, about 12% of them found once; the top ten carry 15% to 20%. This clone appeared a few times. Its antigen is still unknown. The receptor was derived from a man aged 35 to 55 in good health and CMV-seropositive. Sequenced: PBMCs.

Written as DNA, the CDR3 is TGCGCCAGCAGCTTGGCCCGGGGGTCCTACGAGCAGTACTTC. Residues: CASSLARGSYEQYF. The genes are TRBV5-1 and TRBJ2-7; D perhaps matches TRBD2 (6 bases). Trimming pared 0 bases from V and 1 base from J, leaving 8 bases between. The CDR3 sequence is 14 residues long. Germline CDR1 reads SGHRS; CDR2 reads YFSETQ.